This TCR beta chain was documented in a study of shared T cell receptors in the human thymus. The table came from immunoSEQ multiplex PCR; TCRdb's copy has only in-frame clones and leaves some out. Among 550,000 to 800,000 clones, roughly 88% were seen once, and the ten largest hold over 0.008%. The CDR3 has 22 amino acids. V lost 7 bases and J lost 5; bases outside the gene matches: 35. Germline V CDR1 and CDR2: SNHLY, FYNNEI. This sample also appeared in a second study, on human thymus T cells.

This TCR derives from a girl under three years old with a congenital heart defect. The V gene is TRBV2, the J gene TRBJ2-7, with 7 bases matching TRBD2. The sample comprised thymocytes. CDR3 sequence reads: CASTGWGGRGSRGDPARDEQYF. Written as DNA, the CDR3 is TGTGCCAGCACAGGCTGGGGAGGCCGGGGTTCACGGGGGGACCCCGCGAGAGACGAGCAGTACTTC.